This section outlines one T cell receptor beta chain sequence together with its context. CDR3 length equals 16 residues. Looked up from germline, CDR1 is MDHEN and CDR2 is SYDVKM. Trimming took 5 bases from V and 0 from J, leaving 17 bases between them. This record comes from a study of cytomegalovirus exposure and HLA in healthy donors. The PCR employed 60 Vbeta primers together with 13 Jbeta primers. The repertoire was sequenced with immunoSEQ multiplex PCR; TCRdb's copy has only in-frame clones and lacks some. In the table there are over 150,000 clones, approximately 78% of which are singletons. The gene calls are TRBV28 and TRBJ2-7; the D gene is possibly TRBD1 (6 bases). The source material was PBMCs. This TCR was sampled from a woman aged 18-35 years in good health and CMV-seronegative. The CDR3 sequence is CASSPLGQLSSYEQYF. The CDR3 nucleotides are TGTGCCAGCAGTCCCCTCGGACAGCTAAGCTCCTACGAGCAGTACTTC.